This T cell receptor (beta chain) was profiled in a study of a mutant IDH1 vaccine in newly diagnosed glioma. Overall study: Treated patients had a mean age of around 39 years and a sex split that was approximately 62% male and roughly 38% female. Therapy received beforehand was radiotherapy, temozolomide, or both, with most patients given both.

This table comes from immunoSEQ multiplex PCR, and its TCRdb copy is limited to in-frame clones, with some not included. The sample has 15,000 to 20,000 clones, around four fifths seen once. General study points: Patients mounted vaccine-induced immune responses in almost 95% of cases.

This CDR3 is built from 15 residues. The V end lost 5 bases, the J end lost 3 bases, and 13 bases lay between the germline ends. Germline V gives CDR1 SEHNR, CDR2 FQNEAQ (reference sequence). Time point given: baseline, week 1 (first vaccination visit). Treatment indicated: pre-vaccination baseline after standard-of-care therapy. Those who donated had recent WHO grade 3 or 4 IDH1-mutant, ATRX-lost astrocytomas. This clone occurred a few times. The antigen is not known. The input for sequencing was PBMCs, taken from a glioma patient treated with radiotherapy, temozolomide or both. J is TRBJ1-4 and V is TRBV7-9, with a tentative D call TRBD1 (5 bases). The sequence was obtained from a man aged 40-50 years with glioma. This CDR3 reads CASSPVRGANEKLFF. CDR3 in DNA: TGTGCCAGCAGCCCCGTGAGGGGTGCTAATGAAAAACTGTTTTTT.